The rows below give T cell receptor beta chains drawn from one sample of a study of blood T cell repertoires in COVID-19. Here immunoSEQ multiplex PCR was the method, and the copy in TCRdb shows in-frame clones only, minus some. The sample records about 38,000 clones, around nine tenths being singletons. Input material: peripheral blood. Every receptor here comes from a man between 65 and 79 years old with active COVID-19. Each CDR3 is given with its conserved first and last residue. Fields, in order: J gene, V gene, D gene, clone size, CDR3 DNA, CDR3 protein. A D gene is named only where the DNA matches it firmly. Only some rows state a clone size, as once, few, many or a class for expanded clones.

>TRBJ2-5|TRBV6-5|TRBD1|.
TGTGCCAGCAGCCGTACAGGGGGCAACCAAGAGACCCAGTACTTC
CASSRTGGNQETQYF
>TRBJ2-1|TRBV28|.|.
TGTGCCAGCAGTCCCGGGACCTACAATGAGCAGTTCTTC
CASSPGTYNEQFF
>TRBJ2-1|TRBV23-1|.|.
TGCGCCAGCAGTCAACTCAGATTCAGCTCCTACAATGAGCAGTTCTTC
CASSQLRFSSYNEQFF
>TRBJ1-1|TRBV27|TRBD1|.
TGTGCCAGCCGAAAAGGGACAGGGACTGAAGCTTTCTTT
CASRKGTGTEAFF
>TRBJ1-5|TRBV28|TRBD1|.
TGTGCCAGCAGTTTTCGGGACAGAGGGAATCAGCCCCAGCATTTT
CASSFRDRGNQPQHF
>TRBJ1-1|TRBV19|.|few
TGTGCCAGTACCTCACAGGCCTGGGGCACTGAAGCTTTCTTT
CASTSQAWGTEAFF
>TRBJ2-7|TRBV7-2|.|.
TGTGCCAGCAGCCCCCGGAGGCTATACGAGCAGTACTTC
CASSPRRLYEQYF
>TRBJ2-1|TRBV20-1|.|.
TGCAGTCCCAGGTCCTACAATGAGCAGTTCTTC
CSPRSYNEQFF
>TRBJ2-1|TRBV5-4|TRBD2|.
TGTGCCAGCAGCTTGCGACTAGCGGCTAGCAATGAGCAGTTCTTC
CASSLRLAASNEQFF
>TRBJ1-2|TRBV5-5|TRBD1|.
TGTGCCAGCAGCCGGACAGGGGGCGACTATGGCTACACCTTC
CASSRTGGDYGYTF
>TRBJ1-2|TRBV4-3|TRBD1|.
TGCGCCAGCAGCCAAGAGTGGGACAGGGCCGGCTACACCTTC
CASSQEWDRAGYTF
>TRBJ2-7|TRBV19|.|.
TGTGCCAGTAGTATCCCAGGGACCTACGAGCAGTACTTC
CASSIPGTYEQYF
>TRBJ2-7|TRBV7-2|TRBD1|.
TGTGCCAGCAGCCCTCGAGGGGGCGTCCACGAGCAGTACTTC
CASSPRGGVHEQYF
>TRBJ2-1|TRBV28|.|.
TGTGCCAGCACCCCCGGGTACAATGAGCAGTTCTTC
CASTPGYNEQFF
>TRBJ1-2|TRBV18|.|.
TGTGCCAGCTCACCATCAGGGGCTAACTATGGCTACACCTTC
CASSPSGANYGYTF
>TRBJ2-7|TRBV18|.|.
TGTGCCAGCTCACCACAGTTGGACAGAACCTACGAGCAGTACTTC
CASSPQLDRTYEQYF
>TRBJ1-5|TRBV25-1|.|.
TGTGCCAGCAGTGCAGCCGGTGCTAGGCCCCAGCATTTT
CASSAAGARPQHF
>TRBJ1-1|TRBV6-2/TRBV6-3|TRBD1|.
TGTGCCAGCAGTTACCCGCCGGGACAGGTAATCTCCATGAACACTGAAGCTTTCTTT
CASSYPPGQVISMNTEAFF
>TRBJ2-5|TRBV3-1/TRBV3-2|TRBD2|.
TGTGCCAGCAGCCAAGGGAATAGCGGGTATCCGGGGACCCAGTACTTC
CASSQGNSGYPGTQYF
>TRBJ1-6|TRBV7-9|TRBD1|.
TGTGCCAGCAGCTTAGCCGGACAGGGGGTCCGTTCACCCCTCCACTTT
CASSLAGQGVRSPLHF
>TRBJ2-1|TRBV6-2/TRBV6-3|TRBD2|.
TGTGCCAGCAGTCATCCCGCGCGGGAGGGCCGAAGGGAGCAGTTCTTC
CASSHPAREGRREQFF
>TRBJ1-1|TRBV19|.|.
TGTGCCAGTAGTACCATTAGGAACACTGAAGCTTTCTTT
CASSTIRNTEAFF
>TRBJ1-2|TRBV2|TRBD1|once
TGTGCCAGCAGGAAAGACAGGGGGAACTATGGCTACACCTTC
CASRKDRGNYGYTF
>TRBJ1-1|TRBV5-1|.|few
TGCGCCAGCAGCTTTTTGACAGGAGTGAACACTGAAGCTTTCTTT
CASSFLTGVNTEAFF
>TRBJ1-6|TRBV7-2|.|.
TGTGCCAGCAGTCCTGGGGGCGGAAGGGCTTCACCCCTCCACTTT
CASSPGGGRASPLHF
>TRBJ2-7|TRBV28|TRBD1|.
TGTGCCAGCAGATTTATGGGGACAGGGTCGCTCGAGCAGTACTTC
CASRFMGTGSLEQYF
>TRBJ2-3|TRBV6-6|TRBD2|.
TGTGCCAGCGGGAGTCGGGCTAGCGGGGCCACAGATACGCAGTATTTT
CASGSRASGATDTQYF
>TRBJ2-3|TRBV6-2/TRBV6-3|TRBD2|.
TGTGCCAGCAGCTCCCGAGGACTAGCGGGTCCAGATACGCAGTATTTT
CASSSRGLAGPDTQYF
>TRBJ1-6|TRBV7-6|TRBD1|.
TGTGCCAGCAGCACCAGGGGGAACTATAATTCACCCCTCCACTTT
CASSTRGNYNSPLHF
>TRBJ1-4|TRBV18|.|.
TGTGCCAGCTCACCACGAGACAGCCAATCTGCAACTAATGAAAAACTGTTTTTT
CASSPRDSQSATNEKLFF
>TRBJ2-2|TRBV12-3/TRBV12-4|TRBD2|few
TGTGCCAGCAGGTCCGGGACTAGCGAGGAGCTGTTTTTT
CASRSGTSEELFF
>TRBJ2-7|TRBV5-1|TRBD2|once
TGCGCCAGCAGCCCCGGGACTAGCGGATACTACGAGCAGTACTTC
CASSPGTSGYYEQYF